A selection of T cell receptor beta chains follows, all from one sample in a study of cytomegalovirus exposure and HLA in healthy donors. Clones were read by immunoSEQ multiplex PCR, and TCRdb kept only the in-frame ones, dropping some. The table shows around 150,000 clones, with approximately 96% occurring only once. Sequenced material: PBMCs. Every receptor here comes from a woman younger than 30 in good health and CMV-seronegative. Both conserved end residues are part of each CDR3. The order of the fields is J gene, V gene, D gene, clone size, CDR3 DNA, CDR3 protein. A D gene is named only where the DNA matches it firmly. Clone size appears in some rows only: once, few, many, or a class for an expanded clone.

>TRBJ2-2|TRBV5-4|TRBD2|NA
TGTGCCAGCAGCTTACAGACTAGCGGTTATTGGGCCGGGGAGCTGTTTTTT
CASSLQTSGYWAGELFF
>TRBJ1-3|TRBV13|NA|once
TGTGCCAGCAGACTAAGAGGCTCTGGAAACACCATATATTTT
CASRLRGSGNTIYF
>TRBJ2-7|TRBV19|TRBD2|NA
TGTGCCAGTAGTAACCCAGCGGGGGGGCAATCCTACGAGCAGTACTTC
CASSNPAGGQSYEQYF
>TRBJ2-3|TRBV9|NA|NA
TGTGCCAGCAGCGTATCCAGACTAGCAGATACGCAGTATTTT
CASSVSRLADTQYF
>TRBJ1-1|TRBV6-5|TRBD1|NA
TGTGCCAGCAGTTACTCGAGACAGGGGAGGACTGAAGCTTTCTTT
CASSYSRQGRTEAFF
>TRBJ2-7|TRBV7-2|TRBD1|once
TGTGCCAGCAGCCAACGTGAACAGGGGGCGTTCCACGAGCAGTACTTC
CASSQREQGAFHEQYF
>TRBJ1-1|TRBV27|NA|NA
TGTGCCAGCAGGGGGTCATTACTCGGGGACACTGAAGCTTTCTTT
CASRGSLLGDTEAFF
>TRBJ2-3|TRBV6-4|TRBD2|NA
TGTGCCAGCAGTGACTCCGCGACTAGCGGGGAACGTGGTAGCACAGATACGCAGTATTTT
CASSDSATSGERGSTDTQYF
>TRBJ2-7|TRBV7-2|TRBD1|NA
TGTGCCAGCACCTTCGGACAGGCCTACGAGCAGTACTTC
CASTFGQAYEQYF
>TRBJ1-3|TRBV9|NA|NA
TGTGCCAGCAGCGTAGGTGGCGGCTCTGGAAACACCATATATTTT
CASSVGGGSGNTIYF
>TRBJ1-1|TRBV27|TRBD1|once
TGTGCCAGCAGTATGTGGACAGGGGATCCTGAAGCTTTCTTT
CASSMWTGDPEAFF
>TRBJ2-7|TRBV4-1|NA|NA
TGCGCCAGCAGCCAAGCAGGGGAAAGCTCCTACGAGCAGTACTTC
CASSQAGESSYEQYF
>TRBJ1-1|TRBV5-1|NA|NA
TGCGCCAGCAGCCCCCACGCCGAGACACCGAACACTGAAGCTTTCTTT
CASSPHAETPNTEAFF
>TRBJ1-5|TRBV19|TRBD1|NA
TGTGCCTGCAACAGGGGGCGCAATCAGCCCCAGCATTTT
CACNRGRNQPQHF
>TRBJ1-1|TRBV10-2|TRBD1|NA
TGCGCCAGCAGTGAGGACAGGGGGCGTACTGAAGCTTTCTTT
CASSEDRGRTEAFF
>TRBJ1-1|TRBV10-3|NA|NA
TGTGCCATCAGTGAGGGAGGGACGAACACTGAAGCTTTCTTT
CAISEGGTNTEAFF
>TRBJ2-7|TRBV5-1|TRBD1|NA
TGCGCCAGCAGCTTGGATGACAGGGTTCTAAACGAGCAGTACTTC
CASSLDDRVLNEQYF
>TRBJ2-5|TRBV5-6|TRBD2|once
TGTGCCAGCAGCTTGGGACTAGCGGGGCGGGAGACCCAGTACTTC
CASSLGLAGRETQYF
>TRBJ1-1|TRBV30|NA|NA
TGTGCCTGGAGTGCGGACAAAGGGGCTGAAGCTTTCTTT
CAWSADKGAEAFF
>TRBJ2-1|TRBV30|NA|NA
TGTGCCTGGAGTCCAGGGCCCTACAATGAGCAGTTCTTC
CAWSPGPYNEQFF
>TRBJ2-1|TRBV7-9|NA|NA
TGTGCCAGCAGAGATCAATGGGGAGGCAATGAGCAGTTCTTC
CASRDQWGGNEQFF
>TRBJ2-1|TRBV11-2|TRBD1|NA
TGTGCCAGCAGCTCGACAGGGGGCTTTCTCAACGGGCAGTTCTTC
CASSSTGGFLNGQFF
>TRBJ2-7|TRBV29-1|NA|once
TGCAGCGTTGAAGATTTAGATCAGGGGACCAACGAGCAGTACTTC
CSVEDLDQGTNEQYF
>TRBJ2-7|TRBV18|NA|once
TGTGCCAGCTCACCACTCGACAATTCCTACGAGCAGTACTTC
CASSPLDNSYEQYF
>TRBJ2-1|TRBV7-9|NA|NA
TGTGCCAGCAGCCCCCCGGCAGGGCTCAATGAGCAGTTCTTC
CASSPPAGLNEQFF
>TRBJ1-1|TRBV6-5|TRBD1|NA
TGTGCCAGCAGAAGACAGGGCCTTTTGAACACTGAAGCTTTCTTT
CASRRQGLLNTEAFF
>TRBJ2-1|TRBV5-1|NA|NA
TGCGCCAGCACCCGGACTTCTCCGGGGATTAATGAGCAGTTCTTC
CASTRTSPGINEQFF
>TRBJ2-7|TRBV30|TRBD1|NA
TGTGCCTGGAGGGTTCCGGGACAGGGGCTCTACGAGCAGTACTTC
CAWRVPGQGLYEQYF
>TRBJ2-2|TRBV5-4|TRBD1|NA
TGTGCCAGCAGCTCCGGGACAGCTGGGTGGACGAACACCGGGGAGCTGTTTTTT
CASSSGTAGWTNTGELFF
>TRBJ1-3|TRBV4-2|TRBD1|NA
TGTGCCAGCAGCCGGGACAGCGGAATCTCTGGAAACACCATATATTTT
CASSRDSGISGNTIYF
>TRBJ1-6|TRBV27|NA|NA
TGTGCCAGCAGTTTCAGCGGGGTCCTCTATAATTCACCCCTCCACTTT
CASSFSGVLYNSPLHF
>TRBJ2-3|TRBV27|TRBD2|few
TGTGCCAGCAGTCCCTTCCGGAGCGGGGGAGGCACAGATACGCAGTATTTT
CASSPFRSGGGTDTQYF
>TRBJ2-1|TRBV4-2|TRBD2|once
TGTGCCAGCAGCCAAGATGCGGGGGGGTACAATGAGCAGTTCTTC
CASSQDAGGYNEQFF
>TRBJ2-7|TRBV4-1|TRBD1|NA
TGCGCCAGCAGCCACCCGCCGTTGGGACAGTCCTACGAGCAGTACTTC
CASSHPPLGQSYEQYF
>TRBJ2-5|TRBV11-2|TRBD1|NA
TGTGCCAGCAGCCCTTGGACAGGGCGGGTTCAAGAGACCCAGTACTTC
CASSPWTGRVQETQYF